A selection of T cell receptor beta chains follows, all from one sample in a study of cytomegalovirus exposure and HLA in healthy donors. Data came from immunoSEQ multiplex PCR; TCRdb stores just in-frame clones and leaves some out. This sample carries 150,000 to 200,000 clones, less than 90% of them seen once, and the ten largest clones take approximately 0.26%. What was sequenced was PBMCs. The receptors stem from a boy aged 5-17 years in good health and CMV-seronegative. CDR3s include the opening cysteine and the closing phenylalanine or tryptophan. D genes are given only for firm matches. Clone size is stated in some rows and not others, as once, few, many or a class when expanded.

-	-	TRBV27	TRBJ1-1	CASSWNRDTEAFF	TGTGCCAGCAGCTGGAACAGGGACACTGAAGCTTTCTTT
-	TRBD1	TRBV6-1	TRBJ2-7	CASSSRQGRYEQYF	TGTGCCAGCAGTTCAAGACAGGGCCGCTACGAGCAGTACTTC
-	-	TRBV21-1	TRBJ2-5	CASSKVDRGRETQYF	TGTGCCAGCAGCAAAGTAGACAGGGGGAGAGAGACCCAGTACTTC
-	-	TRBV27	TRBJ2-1	CASSSVAVYNEQFF	TGTGCCAGCAGTTCAGTAGCCGTATACAATGAGCAGTTCTTC
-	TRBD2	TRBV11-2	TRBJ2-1	CASRRLAGGVNEQFF	TGTGCCAGCCGGCGACTAGCGGGGGGTGTAAATGAGCAGTTCTTC
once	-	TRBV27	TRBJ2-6	CASSTGAGANVLTF	TGTGCCAGCAGTACCGGGGCTGGGGCCAACGTCCTGACTTTC
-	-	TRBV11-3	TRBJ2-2	CASATRATGELFF	TGTGCCAGCGCCACCAGGGCCACCGGGGAGCTGTTTTTT
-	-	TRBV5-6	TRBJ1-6	CASSPPQTNNSPLHF	TGTGCCAGCAGCCCCCCACAGACTAATAATTCACCCCTCCACTTT
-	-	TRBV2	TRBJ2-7	CASQDRSPYEQYF	TGTGCCAGCCAGGACAGATCCCCCTACGAGCAGTACTTC
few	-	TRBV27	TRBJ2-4	CASSSWDSPIQYF	TGTGCCAGCAGTTCGTGGGACTCCCCCATTCAGTACTTC
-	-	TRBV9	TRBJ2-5	CASSVTPQETQYF	TGTGCCAGCAGCGTAACTCCCCAAGAGACCCAGTACTTC
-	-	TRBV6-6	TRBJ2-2	CASRKQVNTGELFF	TGTGCCAGCAGAAAACAGGTGAACACCGGGGAGCTGTTTTTT
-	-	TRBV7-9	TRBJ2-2	CASSLGPRRGGELFF	TGTGCCAGCAGCCTCGGGCCCCGGCGGGGCGGGGAGCTGTTTTTT
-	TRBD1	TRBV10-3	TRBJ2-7	CAPQGDSNRGPLYEQYF	TGTGCCCCCCAGGGGGACTCTAACAGGGGGCCGCTCTACGAGCAGTACTTC
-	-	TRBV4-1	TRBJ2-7	CASSPGDSTYEQYF	TGCGCCAGCAGCCCGGGGGACAGCACCTACGAGCAGTACTTC
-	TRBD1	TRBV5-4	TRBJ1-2	CASSSGQVLYGYTF	TGTGCCAGCAGCTCCGGACAGGTCCTCTATGGCTACACCTTC
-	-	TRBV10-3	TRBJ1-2	CAFSGGKGYTF	TGTGCCTTCTCCGGGGGGAAAGGCTACACCTTC
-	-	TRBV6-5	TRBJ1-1	CASSYLTGGNTEAFF	TGTGCCAGCAGTTACTTGACAGGTGGGAACACTGAAGCTTTCTTT
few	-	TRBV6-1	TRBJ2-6	CASSAGSGANVLTF	TGTGCCAGCAGTGCGGGCTCTGGGGCCAACGTCCTGACTTTC
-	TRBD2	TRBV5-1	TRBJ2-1	CASSLAVQAGGPNEQFF	TGCGCCAGCAGCTTGGCGGTGCAAGCGGGAGGGCCCAATGAGCAGTTCTTC
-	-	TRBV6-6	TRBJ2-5	CASSTSGLSREETQYF	TGTGCCAGCAGCACTTCGGGACTCTCCCGGGAAGAGACCCAGTACTTC
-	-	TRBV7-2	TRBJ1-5	CASSLGDSWQPQHF	TGTGCCAGCAGCTTAGGGGACTCATGGCAGCCCCAGCATTTT
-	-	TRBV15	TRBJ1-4	CATSGGKFGKLFF	TGTGCCACCTCGGGAGGTAAATTCGGAAAACTGTTTTTT
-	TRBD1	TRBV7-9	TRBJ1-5	CASSPGGFGQPQHF	TGTGCCAGCAGCCCAGGGGGGTTCGGGCAGCCCCAGCATTTT
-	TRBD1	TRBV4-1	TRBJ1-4	CASSHRDRLNEKLFF	TGCGCCAGCAGCCACCGGGACAGGCTAAATGAAAAACTGTTTTTT
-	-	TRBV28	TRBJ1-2	CASTSRGTAQGYTF	TGTGCCAGCACTTCGAGGGGGACCGCACAGGGCTACACCTTC
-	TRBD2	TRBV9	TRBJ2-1	CASSVVGFGGALNEQFF	TGTGCCAGCAGCGTAGTCGGTTTCGGGGGGGCCCTCAATGAGCAGTTCTTC
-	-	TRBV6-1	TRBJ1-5	CASRGWTIHQPQHF	TGTGCCAGCAGAGGGTGGACTATACATCAGCCCCAGCATTTT
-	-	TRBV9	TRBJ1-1	CASSVSGLANTEAFF	TGTGCCAGCAGCGTATCTGGACTTGCTAATACTGAAGCTTTCTTT
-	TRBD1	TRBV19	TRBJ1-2	CASSTKWTGDWNGYTF	TGTGCCAGTAGTACCAAATGGACAGGGGATTGGAACGGCTACACCTTC
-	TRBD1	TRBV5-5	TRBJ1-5	CASSSGGQPQHF	TGTGCCAGCAGCTCAGGGGGACAGCCCCAGCATTTT
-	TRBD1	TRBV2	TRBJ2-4	CASSEVRGAKNIQYF	TGTGCCAGCAGTGAAGTCAGGGGGGCCAAAAACATTCAGTACTTC
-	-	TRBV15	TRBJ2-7	CATSSAFMRGSVEQYF	TGTGCCACCAGCAGCGCCTTCATGAGGGGGTCCGTCGAGCAGTACTTC
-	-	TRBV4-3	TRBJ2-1	CASSQDLGGTYNEQFF	TGCGCCAGCAGCCAAGATCTTGGGGGGACCTACAATGAGCAGTTCTTC
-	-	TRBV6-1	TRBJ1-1	CASEGAGEAFF	TGTGCCTCCGAAGGAGCCGGTGAAGCTTTCTTT
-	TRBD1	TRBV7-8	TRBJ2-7	CASSFGQGQWDEQYF	TGTGCCAGCAGCTTTGGACAGGGGCAATGGGACGAGCAGTACTTC
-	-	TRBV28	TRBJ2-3	CASSFSGGPSTDTQYF	TGTGCCAGCAGTTTCTCTGGGGGCCCTAGCACAGATACGCAGTATTTT
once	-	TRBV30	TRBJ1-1	CAWWAGRVTGAFF	TGTGCCTGGTGGGCCGGGAGGGTCACTGGGGCTTTCTTT
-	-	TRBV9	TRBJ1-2	CASSVAGYHGYTF	TGTGCCAGCAGCGTGGCGGGCTATCATGGCTACACCTTC
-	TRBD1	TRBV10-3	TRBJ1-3	CAIEDRGPSGNTIYF	TGTGCCATCGAAGACAGGGGGCCCTCTGGAAACACCATATATTTT
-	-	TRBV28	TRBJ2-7	CASSRGQYEQYF	TGTGCCAGCAGTCGAGGACAGTACGAGCAGTACTTC
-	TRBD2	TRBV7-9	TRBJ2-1	CASSLTSGTYNEQFF	TGTGCCAGCAGCTTGACTAGCGGGACCTACAATGAGCAGTTCTTC
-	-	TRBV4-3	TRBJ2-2	CASSQARVNRGTGELFF	TGCGCCAGCAGCCAAGCCCGAGTAAATCGGGGGACCGGGGAGCTGTTTTTT
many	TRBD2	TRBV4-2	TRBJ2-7	CASSQVLAGVSSSYEQYF	TGTGCCAGCAGCCAAGTACTAGCGGGGGTATCGAGCTCCTACGAGCAGTACTTC
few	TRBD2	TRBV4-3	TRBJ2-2	CASSQDGTSAGELFF	TGCGCCAGCAGCCAAGACGGGACTAGCGCCGGGGAGCTGTTTTTT
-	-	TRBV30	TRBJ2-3	CAWSVMSTDTQYF	TGTGCCTGGAGTGTTATGAGCACAGATACGCAGTATTTT
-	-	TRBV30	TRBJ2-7	CAWNSLEGYEQYF	TGTGCCTGGAACTCGTTAGAGGGCTACGAGCAGTACTTC
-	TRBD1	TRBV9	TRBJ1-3	CASSETTGGVKLSGNTIYF	TGTGCCAGCAGCGAGACCACAGGGGGCGTAAAACTCTCTGGAAACACCATATATTTT
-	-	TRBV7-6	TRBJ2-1	CASSLDHVPGEIYNEQFF	TGTGCCAGCAGCTTAGATCACGTTCCGGGAGAGATCTACAATGAGCAGTTCTTC
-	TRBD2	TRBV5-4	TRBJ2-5	CASSLREGVQETQYF	TGTGCCAGCAGCTTACGGGAGGGGGTCCAAGAGACCCAGTACTTC
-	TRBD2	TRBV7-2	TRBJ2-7	CASSLSSGGTYEQYF	TGTGCCAGCAGCTTATCTAGCGGGGGAACCTACGAGCAGTACTTC
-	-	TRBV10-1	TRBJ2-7	CASRPWAPGTDEQYF	TGCGCCAGCAGGCCTTGGGCCCCCGGAACGGACGAGCAGTACTTC
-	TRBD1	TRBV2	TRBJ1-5	CASSGQGLDNQPQHF	TGTGCCAGCAGTGGACAGGGCCTAGACAATCAGCCCCAGCATTTT
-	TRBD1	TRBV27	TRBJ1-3	CASRSQAQGAGGNTIYF	TGTGCCAGCAGATCGCAGGCCCAGGGGGCGGGTGGAAACACCATATATTTT
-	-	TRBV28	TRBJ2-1	CASSFRGRSGKDGEQFF	TGTGCCAGCAGTTTTAGGGGGCGTAGCGGGAAAGATGGTGAGCAGTTCTTC
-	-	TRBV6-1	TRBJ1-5	CASSEGQGPPQHF	TGTGCCAGCAGTGAAGGGCAGGGCCCGCCCCAGCATTTT
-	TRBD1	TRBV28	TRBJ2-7	CASSLYTGARSHEQYF	TGTGCCAGCAGTTTATACACAGGGGCTCGGTCTCACGAGCAGTACTTC
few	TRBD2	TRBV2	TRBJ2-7	CASKVSSGRLIDDEQYF	TGTGCCAGCAAGGTCTCTAGCGGGAGGCTTATAGACGACGAGCAGTACTTC
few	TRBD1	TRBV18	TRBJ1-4	CASSLGQDYNEKLFF	TGTGCCAGCTCACTGGGACAGGATTATAATGAAAAACTGTTTTTT
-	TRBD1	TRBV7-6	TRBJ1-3	CASSATGGSGNTIYF	TGTGCCAGCAGCGCGACAGGGGGCTCTGGAAACACCATATATTTT